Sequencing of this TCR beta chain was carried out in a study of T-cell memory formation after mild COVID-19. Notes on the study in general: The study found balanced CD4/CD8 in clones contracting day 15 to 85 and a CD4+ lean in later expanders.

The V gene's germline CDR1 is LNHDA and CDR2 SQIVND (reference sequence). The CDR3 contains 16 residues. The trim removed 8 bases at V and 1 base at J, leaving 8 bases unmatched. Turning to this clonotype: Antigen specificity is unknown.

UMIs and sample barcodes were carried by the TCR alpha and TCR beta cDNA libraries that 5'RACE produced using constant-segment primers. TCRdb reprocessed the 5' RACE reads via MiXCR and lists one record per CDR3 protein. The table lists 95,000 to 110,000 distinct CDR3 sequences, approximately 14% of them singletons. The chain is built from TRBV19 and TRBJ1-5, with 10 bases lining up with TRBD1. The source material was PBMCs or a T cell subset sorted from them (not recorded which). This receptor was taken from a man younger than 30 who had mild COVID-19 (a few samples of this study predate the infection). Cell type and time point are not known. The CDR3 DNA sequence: TGTGCCAGTCGCCGGGACAGGGGTATGAGCAATCAGCCCCAGCATTTT. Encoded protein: CASRRDRGMSNQPQHF.